Listed here are 31 T cell receptor beta chains from one sample, sequenced in a study of T cell responses to AZD1222 COVID-19 vaccine. Some clones are missing from TCRdb's copy, which holds only in-frame ones; the method was immunoSEQ multiplex PCR. Seen here are some 150,000 clones, around 94% observed once, and the top ten hold about 1.3%. Sequenced material: peripheral blood, taken on day 0 of AZD1222 vaccination. The receptors were sampled from an adult in good health.

J is TRBJ1-5 and V is TRBV7-2, with no clear D. The V and J ends lost 1 base and 4 bases respectively, with 5 bases between them. The CDR3 has 13 residues. In germline, CDR1 is SGHTA, CDR2 FQGNSA. The CDR3 is CASSLVWNQPQHF. CDR3 sequence (DNA): TGTGCCAGCAGCTTAGTTTGGAATCAGCCCCAGCATTTT. Using reference TRBV7-2 and TRBJ1-5 for the parts outside the CDR3, the full variable domain is GAGVSQSPSNKVTEKGKDVELRCDPISGHTALYWYRQSLGQGLEFLIYFQGNSAPDKSGLPSDRFSAERTGGSVSTLTIQRTQQEDSAVYLCASSLVWNQPQHFGDGTRLSIL.

V is TRBV29-1 and J is TRBJ2-3, with no clear D. Germline V gene sequence: CDR1 SQVTM, CDR2 ANQGSEA. The ends were cut back, 3 bases at V and 3 bases at J, with 7 bases in the middle. CDR3 length: 12 residues. The CDR3 DNA sequence: TGCAGCGTTGAGGAAGGGACAGATACGCAGTATTTT. Translated: CSVEEGTDTQYF.

This chain uses TRBV10-3 with TRBJ1-2, with D tentatively TRBD1 (5 bases). V lost 4 bases, J lost 3 bases, and 15 bases lay in between. Germline loops: CDR1 ENHRY, CDR2 SYGVKD. The CDR3 is 15 amino acids. CDR3 sequence (DNA): TGTGCCATCAGTGGTCCAGGGAAAGGGGACTATGGCTACACCTTC. It codes for CAISGPGKGDYGYTF.

The chain couples TRBV10-3 to TRBJ1-1; D unresolved. Germline V gene sequence: CDR1 ENHRY, CDR2 SYGVKD. V lost 3 bases, J lost 10 bases, and 12 bases lay in between. The CDR3 consists of 12 residues. CDR3 coding DNA: TGTGCCATCAGTGAACCCAGGATCGCAGCTTTCTTT. As protein: CAISEPRIAAFF.

The V gene is TRBV25-1, the J gene TRBJ2-2; no clear D. The germline V gene has CDR1 MGHDK and CDR2 SYGVNS. The CDR3 consists of 12 residues. Between the trimmed V and J ends, which lost 5 bases and 9 bases, there was a span of 10 bases. CDR3 protein: CASSSGLRELFF. The CDR3 DNA reads TGTGCCAGCAGTTCGGGTTTGCGGGAGCTGTTTTTT.

The genes are TRBV3-1 (or the pseudogene TRBV3-2) and TRBJ2-3; no clear D. Trimming shortened V by 2 bases and J by 2 bases, and 14 bases separated the two germline ends. There are 16 residues in the CDR3. The germline CDR1 and CDR2 sequences are LGHDT and YNNKEL (reference sequence). The DNA of the CDR3 is TGTGCCAGCAGCCAACGAACGATGGGCACCACAGATACGCAGTATTTT. Translation gives CASSQRTMGTTDTQYF.

The rearrangement links TRBV29-1 to TRBJ1-2, with D possibly TRBD1 on 5 matching bases. Trimming took off 4 bases at V and 8 bases at J, with 11 bases between the two ends. The CDR3 is 11 amino acids. CDR1 and CDR2 (germline): SQVTM, ANQGSEA. The CDR3, as DNA: TGCAGCGTTGCAGGGCGAAAGGGCTACACCTTC. Its translation: CSVAGRKGYTF.

This clone appeared once. The rearrangement uses TRBV7-9 and TRBJ2-5, with 7 nucleotides matching TRBD1. The CDR3 spans 15 residues. From germline, CDR1 is SEHNR and CDR2 FQNEAQ (reference sequence). V was pared by 5 bases and J by 5 bases, with 11 bases of the junction left unmatched. The CDR3 coding sequence is TGTGCCAGCAGCGGGACGACAGGGCGTGAGGAGACCCAGTACTTC. This gives the protein CASSGTTGREETQYF.

This chain connects TRBV19 to TRBJ2-1; 10 bases fit TRBD1. The CDR3 is 17 residues long. Trimming removed 1 base from V and 4 bases from J; junction bases left unmatched: 7. Germline lookup yields CDR1 LNHDA and CDR2 SQIVND (reference sequence). CDR3 sequence: CASSIGSGTGAYNEQFF. The CDR3 nucleotides are TGTGCCAGTAGTATAGGCTCCGGGACAGGGGCATACAATGAGCAGTTCTTC.

The gene calls are TRBV18 and TRBJ2-1; D call uncertain. Germline V gene sequence: CDR1 KGHSH, CDR2 LQKENI. This CDR3 region has 15 residues. Trimming took 0 bases from V and 10 from J, leaving 16 bases between them. Here the CDR3 reads CASSPPEFRVGEQFF. The CDR3 DNA sequence: TGTGCCAGCTCACCACCGGAGTTTCGGGTCGGGGAGCAGTTCTTC.

The chain uses TRBV6-5 and TRBJ2-3, with 9 bases matching TRBD2. The junction had 6 bases not matched to a gene; V was cut back by 7 bases and J by 4 bases. The CDR3 runs 14 residues. The germline V gene has CDR1 MNHEY and CDR2 SVGAGI. CDR3 coding DNA: TGTGCCAGCACGCGGGAGGGCCCCCCAGATACGCAGTATTTT. Residues: CASTREGPPDTQYF.

J is TRBJ1-5 and V is TRBV19; 7 positions match TRBD1. Germline V gene lookup returns CDR1 LNHDA and CDR2 SQIVND (reference sequence). The CDR3 spans 14 residues. This CDR3 reads CASRDRYSNQPQHF. CDR3 in DNA: TGTGCTAGCCGGGACAGATATAGCAATCAGCCCCAGCATTTT.

This rearrangement joins TRBV6-1 to TRBJ2-6; D unresolved. Between the trimmed V and J ends, which lost 3 bases and 0 bases, there was a span of 15 bases. This CDR3 spans 18 amino acids. CDR1 MNHNS and CDR2 SASEGT come from the germline V gene. DNA of the CDR3: TGTGCCAGCAGTGATTTAGGGTTTGGGGTCTCTGGGGCCAACGTCCTGACTTTC. Protein product: CASSDLGFGVSGANVLTF.

The genes are TRBV19 and TRBJ1-5; the D is unclear. Germline assignment: CDR1 LNHDA and CDR2 SQIVND (reference sequence). V lost 7 bases and J 5 bases, leaving 12 bases between the germline ends. This CDR3 is built from 13 residues. Here the CDR3 DNA reads TGTGCCAGTACCCCATCGGGGTATCAGCCCCAGCATTTT. This gives the protein CASTPSGYQPQHF. Using reference TRBV19 and TRBJ1-5 for the parts outside the CDR3, the full variable domain is DGGITQSPKYLFRKEGQNVTLSCEQNLNHDAMYWYRQDPGQGLRLIYYSQIVNDFQKGDIAEGYSVSREKKESFPLTVTSAQKNPTAFYLCASTPSGYQPQHFGDGTRLSIL.

The J gene is TRBJ2-5, the V gene TRBV3-1 (or the pseudogene TRBV3-2); TRBD1 might be the D (6 bases). CDR3 length equals 14 residues. CDR1 LGHDT and CDR2 YNNKEL come from the germline V gene (reference sequence). V shed 1 base and J shed 0 bases, with 6 bases lying between them. The CDR3 protein is CASSQGGHQETQYF. The CDR3 coding sequence is TGTGCCAGCAGCCAAGGGGGGCACCAAGAGACCCAGTACTTC.

This chain uses TRBV5-4 with TRBJ1-2; 7 nucleotides match TRBD1. Germline CDR1 and CDR2: SGHNT and YYREEE (reference sequence). V was pared by 4 bases and J by 2 bases, with 8 bases of the junction left unmatched. This CDR3 is 15 amino acids long. The CDR3 reads CASSTPQGENYGYTF. The CDR3 bases are TGTGCCAGCAGCACACCTCAGGGGGAAAACTATGGCTACACCTTC.

This clone has a single count. J is TRBJ2-7 and V is TRBV5-4; 12 bases line up with TRBD2. V lost 4 bases to trimming and J lost 3 bases; unmatched junction nucleotides: 5. CDR1 and CDR2 (germline): SGHNT, YYREEE (reference sequence). The CDR3 is 15 amino acids. The CDR3, as DNA: TGTGCCAGCAGCATAACTAGCGGGGGGTACTACGAGCAGTACGTC. Residues: CASSITSGGYYEQYV.

About this clone itself: Other nucleotide sequences in the sample specify the same CDR3. This rearrangement joins TRBV19 to TRBJ1-1; D remains unclear. Trimming took off 1 base at V and 2 bases at J, with 8 bases between the two ends. Per the germline V gene, CDR1 is LNHDA and CDR2 is SQIVND (reference sequence). This CDR3 has 14 residues. The CDR3 DNA sequence: TGTGCCAGTAGTATAGGGGGTCCTAACACTGAAGCTTTCTTT. Translation: CASSIGGPNTEAFF.

This chain uses TRBV29-1 with TRBJ1-1; D may be TRBD1 (5 bases). Germline V gives CDR1 SQVTM, CDR2 ANQGSEA. V lost 7 bases to trimming and J lost 1 base, with 10 bases between them. The length of the CDR3 is 12 residues. For the CDR3, the DNA is TGCAGCGCGGACAATCCGAACACTGAAGCTTTCTTT. Encoded protein: CSADNPNTEAFF.

The chain combines TRBV11-2 with TRBJ2-5, with TRBD1 identical over 7 bases. Germline V gene data show CDR1 as SGHAT and CDR2 as FQNNGV. The CDR3 consists of 13 residues. J was trimmed by 5 bases and V by 4 bases; bases with no gene match: 4. The CDR3 bases are TGTGCCAGCAGCTCGGACAGGTGGGAGACCCAGTACTTC. As protein: CASSSDRWETQYF.

The rearrangement uses TRBV19 and TRBJ2-2; 7 nucleotides align to TRBD1. This CDR3 spans 15 amino acids. V lost 5 bases to trimming and J lost 0 bases; unmatched junction nucleotides: 3. Per germline, CDR1 LNHDA and CDR2 SQIVND (reference sequence). In DNA, the CDR3 is TGTGCCAGTAGTCGAGGGACAGCGAACACCGGGGAGCTGTTTTTT. Residues: CASSRGTANTGELFF.

The genes are TRBV7-2 and TRBJ1-5; D unresolved. The length of the CDR3 is 16 residues. Germline CDR1 SGHTA, CDR2 FQGNSA. Trimming stripped 3 bases from V and 3 bases from J, with 15 bases between. The CDR3 sequence: CASSLDIGRPNQPQHF. CDR3 DNA: TGTGCCAGCAGCTTGGATATCGGCAGGCCCAATCAGCCCCAGCATTTT. Looking up the rest from reference TRBV7-2 and TRBJ1-5 gives the full variable domain: GAGVSQSPSNKVTEKGKDVELRCDPISGHTALYWYRQSLGQGLEFLIYFQGNSAPDKSGLPSDRFSAERTGGSVSTLTIQRTQQEDSAVYLCASSLDIGRPNQPQHFGDGTRLSIL.

V and J are TRBV2 and TRBJ2-3; a possible D gene is TRBD1 (6 bases). Trimming shortened V by 4 bases and J by 2 bases, and 7 bases separated the two germline ends. The CDR3 contains 13 residues. Germline V gives CDR1 SNHLY, CDR2 FYNNEI. CDR3 DNA: TGTGCCAGCAGTGGACAGGTCACAGATACGCAGTATTTT. Its translation is CASSGQVTDTQYF.

The rearrangement joins TRBV4-2 to TRBJ1-6, with a possible D match to TRBD1 (5 bases). The V and J ends lost 2 bases and 7 bases respectively, with 12 bases between them. Looked up from germline, CDR1 is LGHNA and CDR2 is YNFKEQ. This CDR3 is 15 amino acids long. The CDR3, as DNA: TGTGCCAGCAGCCAAACTAGGGGATACAATTCACCCCTCCACTTT. It yields the protein CASSQTRGYNSPLHF.

The chain combines TRBV19 with TRBJ2-5; 9 nucleotides agree with TRBD2. The V gene's germline CDR1 is LNHDA and CDR2 SQIVND (reference sequence). With 6 bases clipped from V and 2 bases from J, the junction kept 7 bases outside the gene matches. The CDR3 has 15 residues. The CDR3 is CASSGLATSQETQYF. The CDR3 coding sequence is TGTGCCAGTAGCGGACTAGCGACCTCGCAAGAGACCCAGTACTTC.

The chain links TRBV6-5 to TRBJ2-5; no clear D gene. This CDR3 has 16 amino acids. V gave up 0 bases and J gave up 5 bases, with 16 bases separating them. CDR1 and CDR2 from the germline V gene are MNHEY and SVGAGI. The CDR3 loop reads CASSYSGASLRETQYF. Here the CDR3 DNA reads TGTGCCAGCAGTTACTCGGGCGCGTCCTTGCGCGAGACCCAGTACTTC.

The J gene is TRBJ1-2, the V gene TRBV6-5, with D hard to call. This CDR3 has 15 residues. Germline values: CDR1 MNHEY, CDR2 SVGAGI. Trimming took 3 bases from V and 3 from J, leaving 14 bases between them. CDR3 region: CASSYTVSGYYGYTF. As DNA, the CDR3 is TGTGCCAGCAGTTATACGGTGTCGGGCTACTATGGCTACACCTTC.

The chain recombines TRBV6-4 with TRBJ2-2; 7 bases line up with TRBD1. The CDR3 covers 14 residues. The germline V gene has CDR1 MRHNA and CDR2 SNTAGT. V shed 6 bases and J 4 bases; nucleotides not matched to a gene: 5. The CDR3 region has the DNA TGTGCCAGCAGCCTGACAGGGACCACCGGGGAGCTGTTTTTT. It yields the protein CASSLTGTTGELFF.

The chain is built from TRBV6-5 and TRBJ2-7, with 9 nucleotides matching TRBD1. V lost 7 bases to trimming and J lost 4 bases; unmatched junction nucleotides: 8. Germline CDR1 reads MNHEY; CDR2 reads SVGAGI. This CDR3 has 14 residues. The DNA of the CDR3 is TGTGCCAGCAACCCGGGGACAGGGAAGTACGAGCAGTACGTC. As protein: CASNPGTGKYEQYV.

The chain uses TRBV24-1 and TRBJ1-5; 9 bases line up with TRBD1. Unmatched junction bases numbered 6, after V lost 3 bases and J lost 7 bases. The V gene's germline CDR1 is KGHDR and CDR2 SFDVKD. The CDR3 spans 15 residues. CDR3 sequence: CATSDPQGAWQPQHF. DNA for the CDR3: TGTGCCACCAGTGATCCACAGGGGGCTTGGCAGCCCCAGCATTTT.

This chain connects TRBV4-3 to TRBJ2-7; D perhaps matches TRBD1 (8 bases). The CDR3 spans 16 residues. Trimming took 1 base from V and 4 from J, leaving 17 bases between them. CDR1 and CDR2 from the germline V gene are LGHNA and YSLEER. The CDR3 coding sequence is TGCGCCAGCAGCCAAGGGGGGGGCGACAGGGGATACGAGCAGTACGTC. Protein sequence: CASSQGGGDRGYEQYV.